The source of this TCR beta chain is a study of T cell changes during pregnancy in multiple sclerosis. Only in-frame clones appear in the TCRdb table, and some are missing; sequencing was by immunoSEQ multiplex PCR. The table records roughly 72,000 clones, around 89% of them present only once. Germline V gene data show CDR1 as MDHEN and CDR2 as SYDVKM. The V gene lost 4 bases and the J gene lost 4 bases, with 13 bases spanning the gap. The CDR3 runs to 14 residues. V usage is TRBV28 and J usage is TRBJ1-2; D perhaps matches TRBD1 (6 bases). The sequence was obtained from a female donor in good health, enrolled as a control in a pregnancy study. Source: peripheral blood, taken in the first trimester of pregnancy. CDR3 sequence: CASSSGDTFYGYTF. The CDR3 region has the DNA TGTGCCAGCAGTTCCGGGGACACCTTCTATGGCTACACCTTC.